This TCR beta chain was identified during a study of technical replicates of blood from several donors. Clones were read by immunoSEQ multiplex PCR, and TCRdb kept only the in-frame ones, dropping some. The top ten hold around 3.9% of the sample, which has tens of thousands of clones, 75% to 95% seen once. The CDR3 spans 15 residues. The junction had 7 bases not matched to a gene; V was cut back by 6 bases and J by 4 bases. CDR1 SGHAT and CDR2 FQNNGV come from the germline V gene. The gene calls are TRBV11-2 and TRBJ2-1; TRBD1 matches 9 bases. This receptor was taken from a human donor in good health. Some clones in this sample may be carry-over from other donors' samples. Sequenced input: PBMCs. The CDR3 sequence is CASRRPGTGYNEQFF. CDR3 coding DNA: TGTGCCAGCAGGCGGCCCGGGACAGGGTACAATGAGCAGTTCTTC.